The 10 T cell receptor beta chains listed next were all sequenced from one sample in a study of T cell responses to AZD1222 COVID-19 vaccine. The table came from immunoSEQ multiplex PCR; TCRdb's copy has only in-frame clones and leaves some out. Seen here are 95,000 to 150,000 clones, 89% observed once, and the top ten hold 4.2%. Specimen: peripheral blood, collected on day 0 of AZD1222 vaccination. These receptors were obtained from an adult in good health.

This chain joins TRBV2 and TRBJ2-7, with a possible D match to TRBD1 (6 bases). This CDR3 region has 12 residues. Germline CDR1 SNHLY, CDR2 FYNNEI. V lost 7 bases and J lost 8, with 15 bases in between. The chain's CDR3 is CASKDSLGQQYF. CDR3 DNA sequence: TGTGCCAGCAAGGACAGTTTAGGGCAGCAGTACTTC.

V and J are TRBV18 and TRBJ2-3; 13 bases are shared with TRBD2. This CDR3 contains 16 residues. Germline CDR1 reads KGHSH; CDR2 reads LQKENI. The V segment lost 4 bases and the J segment 9 bases; nucleotides outside the gene matches: 10. The CDR3 bases are TGTGCCAGCTCACTCTCTGGACTAGCGGGGGCGTTAACGCAGTATTTT. It codes for CASSLSGLAGALTQYF.

The rearrangement links TRBV25-1 to TRBJ2-7, with D perhaps TRBD1 or TRBD2 (5 bases each). The CDR3 has 13 amino acids. V lost 8 bases and J lost 2, with 13 bases in between. CDR1 and CDR2 (germline): MGHDK, SYGVNS. The CDR3, as DNA: TGTGCCAGCGCCCGGGACGGAACCTACGAGCAGTACTTC. Encoded protein: CASARDGTYEQYF.

This chain connects TRBV4-3 to TRBJ2-2; 8 nucleotides line up with TRBD2. V was pared by 3 bases and J by 4 bases, with 13 bases of the junction left unmatched. This CDR3 comprises 18 residues. Germline V gene data show CDR1 as LGHNA and CDR2 as YSLEER. The CDR3 spells CASSHSGSGGGGTGELFF. The CDR3 nucleotides read TGCGCCAGCAGCCATTCGGGCTCCGGGGGGGGCGGCACCGGGGAGCTGTTTTTT.

CDR3 amino acids: CATSDRSSAQETQYF. CDR3 nucleotide sequence: TGTGCCACCAGTGATCGCTCCAGCGCCCAAGAGACCCAGTACTTC. V is TRBV24-1 and J is TRBJ2-5; D gene uncertain. CDR1 and CDR2 (germline): KGHDR, SFDVKD. V was cut by 3 bases and J by 1 base, with 11 bases left in between. This CDR3 is built from 15 residues.

The chain couples TRBV5-4 to TRBJ2-7; either TRBD1 or TRBD2 may supply D (5 bases each). The V end lost 4 bases, the J end lost 3 bases, and 14 bases lay between the germline ends. The CDR3 extends over 14 amino acids. Per germline, CDR1 SGHNT and CDR2 YYREEE (reference sequence). CDR3 bases: TGTGCCAGCAGCACCCCGGGACGGATCTACGAGCAGTACTTC. This translates into CASSTPGRIYEQYF.

This chain joins TRBV28 and TRBJ2-7; the D is unclear. CDR3 length: 10 residues. CDR1 is MDHEN and CDR2 is SYDVKM in the germline V gene. V was shortened by 5 bases and J by 4 bases, with 3 bases between the two germline ends. For the CDR3, the DNA is TGTGCCAGCAGTCGGTACGAGCAGTACTTC. Translating gives CASSRYEQYF.

There are a few counts of this clone. The CDR3 here is CASRAFSGNTIYF. The CDR3 DNA is TGTGCCAGTAGAGCCTTCTCTGGAAACACCATATATTTT. V is TRBV19 and J is TRBJ1-3; D uncertain. The CDR3 contains 13 residues. Trimming took off 6 bases at V and 0 bases at J, with 6 bases between the two ends. Germline-derived CDR1 and CDR2 are LNHDA and SQIVND (reference sequence).

The genes are TRBV29-1 and TRBJ2-1; 7 positions agree with TRBD1. Trimming at V came to 7 bases and at J to 0 bases, leaving 3 bases not matched to a gene. This CDR3 has 13 residues. Germline values: CDR1 SQVTM, CDR2 ANQGSEA. The CDR3 sequence: CSGGTDSYNEQFF. The CDR3 region has the DNA TGCAGCGGAGGGACAGACTCCTACAATGAGCAGTTCTTC.

The chain recombines TRBV4-2 with TRBJ2-7; D unresolved. CDR3 length: 12 amino acids. The V end was cut by 8 bases, the J end by 2 bases, with 10 bases between. The germline V gene has CDR1 LGHNA and CDR2 YNFKEQ. CDR3 sequence (DNA): TGTGCCAGCGCTGGTGATACCTACGAGCAGTACTTC. Protein: CASAGDTYEQYF.